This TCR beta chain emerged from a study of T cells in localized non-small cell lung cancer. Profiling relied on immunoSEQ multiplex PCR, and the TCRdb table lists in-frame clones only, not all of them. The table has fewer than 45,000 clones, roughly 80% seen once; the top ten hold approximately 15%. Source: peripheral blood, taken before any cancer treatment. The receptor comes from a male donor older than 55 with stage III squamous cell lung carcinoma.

The DNA for the CDR3 is TGTGCCTGGACCCGGACAGGGACCTATGGCTACACCTTC. It translates to CAWTRTGTYGYTF. V usage is TRBV30 and J usage is TRBJ1-2; 8 nucleotides line up with TRBD1. This CDR3 is 13 amino acids long. From germline, CDR1 is GTSNPN and CDR2 SVGIG (reference sequence). The ends lost 4 bases at V and 4 bases at J; junction bases unmatched: 5.